This is a list of T cell receptor beta chains from one sample in a study of CD8 T cells in Susac syndrome. Each CDR3 protein gets one entry after TCRdb re-called the immunoSEQ multiplex PCR reads with MiXCR. The top ten clones hold 0.25% to 0.4% of a sample with about 90,000 distinct CDR3 sequences, approximately 92% of them seen once. The source material was CD8+ T cells from PBMCs. These receptors were collected from a human donor in good health. CDR3s include the opening cysteine and the closing phenylalanine or tryptophan. The order of the fields is D gene, V gene, clone size, J gene, CDR3 DNA, CDR3 protein. The D gene is left open where the match is weak. Size is omitted from some rows. Given values are once, few, many or a class for expanded clones.

NA	TRBV5-6	NA	TRBJ1-1	TGTGCCAGCAGCGAACAACAGGATATGAACACTGAAGCTTTCTTT	CASSEQQDMNTEAFF
TRBD2	TRBV29-1	NA	TRBJ2-3	TGCAGCGTTGAAGAAAGCGGGGAGTGGTCGGATACGCAGTATTTT	CSVEESGEWSDTQYF
NA	TRBV11-2	NA	TRBJ2-7	TGTGCCAGCAGCTTAGGACAGTTCAGGGTAGCCGAGCAGTACTTC	CASSLGQFRVAEQYF
NA	TRBV15	once	TRBJ2-2	TGTGCCACCAGCAGATCCCTACCGCACAGTCCCCTGAACACCGGGGAGCTGTTTTTT	CATSRSLPHSPLNTGELFF
NA	TRBV12-3/TRBV12-4	NA	TRBJ1-2	TGTGCCAGCAGCAAGGGGGACATTGGATATGGCTACACCTTC	CASSKGDIGYGYTF
NA	TRBV7-3	NA	TRBJ2-7	TGTGCCAGCAGCCCCGGCGGGGCCGAGCAGTACTTC	CASSPGGAEQYF
TRBD1	TRBV29-1	NA	TRBJ1-1	TGCAGCGTTTATACCGGGACAGGGGGAGATACTGAAACTTTCTTT	CSVYTGTGGDTETFF
TRBD1	TRBV11-2	NA	TRBJ2-7	TGTGCCAGCAGCTCGGGACAGGGGATCGACGAGCAGTACTTC	CASSSGQGIDEQYF
NA	TRBV7-9	NA	TRBJ2-3	TGTGCCAGCAGTCCTATAGGTAGGACTAGCACAGATACGCAGTATTTT	CASSPIGRTSTDTQYF
TRBD1	TRBV6-2/TRBV6-3	NA	TRBJ2-7	TGTGCCAGCAGTTACAGCTCGGGACAGGTGGACGAGCAGTACTTC	CASSYSSGQVDEQYF
NA	TRBV19	NA	TRBJ2-7	TGTGCCACCCGAGACAGAGCTTACGAGCAGTACTTC	CATRDRAYEQYF
NA	TRBV5-4	once	TRBJ2-2	TGTGCCAGCAGCCGACTGGCTCCTAACGGGGAGCTGTTTTTT	CASSRLAPNGELFF
NA	TRBV11-2	NA	TRBJ2-5	TGTGCCAGCAGCTTAGTGTGGGAGACCCAGTACTTC	CASSLVWETQYF
NA	TRBV29-1	NA	TRBJ1-2	TGCAGCGTTAAAAGCCGAGATCGGTATGGCTACACCTTC	CSVKSRDRYGYTF
NA	TRBV13	NA	TRBJ2-3	TGTGCCAGCAGCGGCCGGGACACCCATACGCAGTATTTT	CASSGRDTHTQYF
TRBD1	TRBV11-2	once	TRBJ1-2	TGTGCCAGCAGCCCTGGGACAGGACGAGCTAACTATGGCTACACCTTC	CASSPGTGRANYGYTF
NA	TRBV7-3	NA	TRBJ2-3	TGTGCCAGCAGCTCACAGGGAGCCCTGGGCACAGATACGCAGTATTTT	CASSSQGALGTDTQYF
NA	TRBV9	NA	TRBJ2-2	TGTGCCAGCAGCACAAGTAGGGATACCGGGGAGCTGTTTTTT	CASSTSRDTGELFF
NA	TRBV4-1	NA	TRBJ1-2	TGCGCCAGCAGCCAAGATTGGCAGACAAACTATGGCTACACCTTC	CASSQDWQTNYGYTF
TRBD1	TRBV29-1	NA	TRBJ1-6	TGCAGCGTCCGACAGGGAACCTATAATTCACCCCTCCACTTT	CSVRQGTYNSPLHF
TRBD2	TRBV7-6	NA	TRBJ2-6	TGTGCCACGAGACAACACCAAGCGGGGGCCTCTGGGGCCAACGTCCTGACTTTC	CATRQHQAGASGANVLTF
NA	TRBV11-2	NA	TRBJ2-7	TGTGCCAGCAGCTTCGGGTCGTCCGGGGACCCAAGGTATAACGAGCAGTACTTC	CASSFGSSGDPRYNEQYF
NA	TRBV4-2	NA	TRBJ1-1	TGTGCCAGCAGCGCGGGGGGGTACACTGAAGCTTTCTTT	CASSAGGYTEAFF
NA	TRBV24-1	NA	TRBJ2-2	TGTGCCACCAGCGACAGGTCCGGGGAGCTGTTTTTT	CATSDRSGELFF
NA	TRBV7-9	NA	TRBJ1-6	TGTGCCAGCAGCCCTCGGGCTAATTCACCCCTCCACTTT	CASSPRANSPLHF
NA	TRBV2	NA	TRBJ1-2	TGTGCCAGCAGTGACCCCACGGACCGTTTCTCTAACTATGGCTACACCTTC	CASSDPTDRFSNYGYTF
NA	TRBV9	NA	TRBJ1-1	TGTGCCAGCAGCTCTCGACAGGCCCTGAACACTGAAGCTTTCTTT	CASSSRQALNTEAFF
NA	TRBV27	NA	TRBJ2-1	TGTGCCAGCAGTTTATATGGGGGATCCTACAATGAGCAGTTCTTC	CASSLYGGSYNEQFF
NA	TRBV13	NA	TRBJ2-1	TGTGCCAGCAGCTCCGTGGCGTCCCCAGAGGGGTTCTTC	CASSSVASPEGFF
NA	TRBV20-1	NA	TRBJ1-1	TGCAGTGTCAATCGCAAGAACACTGAAGCTTTCTTT	CSVNRKNTEAFF
NA	TRBV21-1	NA	TRBJ2-1	TGTGCCAGCAGCAAAATTGAGCAGTTCTTC	CASSKIEQFF
NA	TRBV3-1	NA	TRBJ1-1	TGTGCCAGCAGCCAAGTAGAACTAGGGGACACTGAAGCTTTCTTT	CASSQVELGDTEAFF
NA	TRBV10-3	NA	TRBJ1-2	TGTGCCATCAGTGAAGTGGGGACTTATGGCTACACCTTC	CAISEVGTYGYTF
NA	TRBV2	NA	TRBJ1-3	TGTGCCAGCAGTCACCCAGACCTACCGAACAACTCTGGAAACACCATATATTTT	CASSHPDLPNNSGNTIYF
TRBD1	TRBV7-9	NA	TRBJ2-5	TGTGCCAGCAGCTTAGGGACAGGGGTATCAGAGACCCAGTACTTC	CASSLGTGVSETQYF
TRBD2	TRBV24-1	NA	TRBJ2-1	TGTGCCACCAGTGATACGAGCGGGGCTTTAAACAATGAGCAGTTCTTC	CATSDTSGALNNEQFF
NA	TRBV29-1	NA	TRBJ1-2	TGCAGCGTTGAAGAGGGCGGACCGAACTATGGCTACACCTTC	CSVEEGGPNYGYTF
NA	TRBV4-2	NA	TRBJ1-5	TGTGCCAGCAGCCAAGGTCAGGGCGATCAGCCCCAGCATTTT	CASSQGQGDQPQHF
NA	TRBV29-1	NA	TRBJ1-4	TGCAGCGTTGGAGGGCCCACAACTAATGAAAAACTGTTTTTT	CSVGGPTTNEKLFF
NA	TRBV12-5	NA	TRBJ2-7	TGTGCTAGTTCGGTGGGCCCCTACGAGCAGTACTTC	CASSVGPYEQYF
NA	TRBV5-6	NA	TRBJ2-4	TGTGCCAGCAGCGCCGGAAGCAACGGGTACTTGGGTCAGTACTTC	CASSAGSNGYLGQYF
NA	TRBV9	NA	TRBJ2-7	TGTGCCAGCAGCGTAGGTGGGGGGCCTGGCGAGCAGTACTTC	CASSVGGGPGEQYF
NA	TRBV27	once	TRBJ1-4	TGTGCCAGCAGTTTAGTGGCCCAAGCAACTAATGAAAAACTGTTTTTT	CASSLVAQATNEKLFF
NA	TRBV4-2	NA	TRBJ1-5	TGTGCCAGCAGCCAAGCCCCCTCATCTCAGCCCCAGCATTTT	CASSQAPSSQPQHF
TRBD1	TRBV6-5	NA	TRBJ2-2	TGTGCCAGCAGTTACTCTGACAGGGCGAACGGGGAGCTGTTTTTT	CASSYSDRANGELFF
NA	TRBV12-3/TRBV12-4	NA	TRBJ2-7	TGTGCCAGCACCCAAGGCGAAGAGCAGTACTTC	CASTQGEEQYF
NA	TRBV29-1	NA	TRBJ1-1	TGCAGCGTTGTCACGAACACTGAAGCTTTCTTT	CSVVTNTEAFF